This entry describes one TCR beta chain. A single count supports this clone. Its target antigen remains unknown. No much larger clone is present one base from it, and per-base qualities are unavailable. V ends up 7 bases short and J 2 bases short, with an unmatched junction base count of 7. Taken from the germline V gene, the CDR1 and CDR2 loops are SNHLY and FYNNEI. The CDR3, from cysteine to phenylalanine, totals 14 residues. The sequence is cut down to CDR3 DNA, 42 bases in frame from base 1. Library creation used the immunoSEQ multiplex PCR assay. DNA from the CD4+ T cells that had been cultured and isolated underwent TCR beta CDR3 sequencing. The original methods were these. Non-productive TCR sequences were removed and reads were trimmed to the CDR3 region, keeping CDR3s of at least 7 amino acids. The MANAFEST web app was used to pick out antigen-specific clonotypes by comparing their expansion in peptide wells with that in reference cultures. To be called positive, a clone needed expansion at FDR<0.05 compared with the reference and with all other wells, an odds ratio greater than 5, and a frequency greater than 0.1% in two replicate wells. A clonotype was defined as cross-reactive if the clonotype was significantly expanded both in SARS-CoV-2 spike wells and in at least one common cold coronavirus spike condition. Levenshtein distance calculated with the stringdist R package was used to assess CDR3 similarity, and unrooted trees were constructed with ape in R 3.6.1. TCRdb re-hosts the immuneACCESS table, in-frame sequences only. Its copies lack some clones; in the studies checked, an unresolved V gene accounts for under half of them, and the cause for the rest is not known. V and J calls and clone size follow that table, whereas D and trimming were derived from the DNA. In this sample the table shows more than 20,000 clones, roughly 69% of which occur a single time. The ten largest clones add up to roughly a sixth of the sample.

In the ViraFEST assay, PBMC were stimulated with viral peptide pools, and TCR sequencing was then used to find antigen-specific CD4+ T cell clonotypes based on their expansion. After around 10 days of culture, CD4+ T cells were isolated with the EasySep CD4+ T cell isolation kit. PCR-confirmed SARS-CoV-2 infection had occurred in convalescent patients between March and December 2020, before the Alpha, Beta and Delta variants emerged in the United States. Each well held 1.5 million to 2.5 million PBMC cultured in IMDM containing about 5.5% human AB serum, 9.5 to 10 IU/ml IL-2 and gentamicin, along with about 9.5 ug/ml peptides. Half of the culture medium was replaced with fresh IL-2-containing medium on days 3 and 7. Unless otherwise noted, each peptide stimulation condition was cultured in triplicate wells. PBMC were separated from whole blood using Ficoll-Paque Plus gradient centrifugation and were then either cryopreserved at -140C or used fresh. The overlapping peptide pools covered the spike proteins of SARS-CoV-2 and of the common cold coronaviruses HCoV-NL63, HCoV-OC43 and HCoV-229E. Genomic DNA was extracted from cultured CD4+ T cells with the QIAamp micro DNA kit.

This record belongs to a study of vaccination effects on CD4 cells after COVID-19 (dated by TCRdb to between 2022 and 2023). With respect to the entire study: Each participant got two doses of an mRNA SARS-CoV-2 vaccine, either BNT162b2 or mRNA-1273. Pre-vaccine samples were collected from two convalescent patients 16 days and one week before the first dose, corresponding to 142 and 148 days after COVID-19 diagnosis. The study compared SARS-CoV-2 spike-specific CD4+ TCR repertoires before and after mRNA vaccination in COVID-19 convalescent patients and infection-naive vaccine recipients. The full study included some 10 COVID-19 convalescent patients and several SARS-CoV-2-naive healthy vaccine recipients. Cultures from other donors in the study were sequenced using the Oncomine TCR Beta short-read assay on an Illumina iSeq 100.

The paper's findings and limits, for the study overall: Clones induced by infection and clones induced by vaccination both contracted markedly at late timepoints after vaccination, which fits with T cell responses waning over time. The study was limited by a small number of convalescent patients and lacked early post-infection timepoints. In convalescent patients, the post-vaccine spike-reactive repertoire consisted mainly of new vaccine-induced clones, largely distinct from infection-induced clones.

The chain was built from TRBV2 and TRBJ2-7, with 8 bases matching TRBD1. This TCR came from a human donor who had a prior SARS-CoV-2 infection. Sequences were derived from CD4+ T cells from PBMCs cultured with SARS-CoV-2 spike peptides, sampled before COVID-19 vaccination. The label giving this sample's cell subset or site can be read as: SARS-CoV-2 spike overlapping peptide pool stimulation. The base sequence is TGTGCCAGCACTTTCGAACAGGGGGCCTACGAGCAGTACTTC. The resulting protein is CASTFEQGAYEQYF.